What follows are 20 T cell receptor beta chains derived from one specimen sequenced in a study of a mutant IDH1 vaccine in newly diagnosed glioma. Regarding time point: week 11, during vaccination. What each vaccine dose contained was 300 ug of mutant IDH1 20-mer peptide, accompanied by topical imiquimod. Repertoires were generated with immunoSEQ multiplex PCR, while TCRdb's copy carries only in-frame clones and drops some. The repertoire includes 35,000 to 40,000 clones, about 83% of them detected once, and over 2% sits in the top ten. The antigens these receptors bind are not known. Source: PBMCs, taken from a glioma patient whose treatment included an IDH1 peptide vaccine. These TCRs come from a man aged 35 to 55 with glioma.

The table lists this clone with a count of one. The rearrangement joins TRBV2 to TRBJ2-2; tentative D call: TRBD2 (6 bases). The CDR3 totals 14 residues. V lost 0 bases, J lost 7 bases, and 9 bases lay in between. Per the germline V gene, CDR1 is SNHLY and CDR2 is FYNNEI. The CDR3 nucleotides are TGTGCCAGCAGTGAAGCTTGGCGGGGCGGGGAGCTGTTTTTT. It translates to CASSEAWRGGELFF.

CDR3 DNA: TGTGCCAGCAGCTTAACAGCTAGCGGGAGCACCGGGGAGCTGTTTTTT. It yields the protein CASSLTASGSTGELFF. This chain connects TRBV7-3 to TRBJ2-2; the match to TRBD2 covers 10 bases. The CDR3 extends over 16 amino acids. Germline CDR1 and CDR2: SGHTA and FQGTGA. The J segment lost 4 bases and the V segment lost 0 bases, leaving 2 bases of the junction unmatched.

This chain links TRBV6-5 with TRBJ2-7; D is uncertain. V lost 5 bases and J lost 2, with 16 bases in between. The germline V gene encodes CDR1 MNHEY and CDR2 SVGAGI. CDR3 size: 15 residues. The CDR3 DNA is TGTGCCAGCAGTAGATTCTACGGTGGGACCTACGAGCAGTACTTC. It encodes CASSRFYGGTYEQYF.

This clone was recorded a few times. This sequence joins TRBV6-6 and TRBJ2-6; 8 nucleotides line up with TRBD1. Trimming removed 10 bases from V and 3 bases from J; junction bases left unmatched: 11. Germline V gene data show CDR1 as MNHNY and CDR2 as SVGAGI (reference sequence). The CDR3 loop spans 16 amino acids. CDR3 in DNA: TGTGCCACCCGGGGAGCAGGGGGCTTTGGGGCCAACGTCCTGACTTTC. Residues: CATRGAGGFGANVLTF.

The genes are TRBV4-1 and TRBJ2-3, with D maybe TRBD2 (5 bases). The ends were cut back, 1 base at V and 9 bases at J, with 11 bases in the middle. CDR1 MGHRA and CDR2 YSYEKL come from the germline V gene. The CDR3 runs 13 residues. CDR3 protein: CASSQGTADTQYF. The CDR3 nucleotides read TGCGCCAGCAGCCAAGGGACTGCCGACACGCAGTATTTT.

This clone has only one observation. This chain connects TRBV6-5 to TRBJ2-2, with 10 bases fitting TRBD2. The CDR3 loop spans 15 amino acids. The V gene's germline CDR1 is MNHEY and CDR2 SVGAGI. V was pared by 8 bases and J by 4 bases, with 7 bases of the junction left unmatched. The CDR3 DNA reads as TGTGCCAGCTCCGAACTAGCGGGAATCACCGGGGAGCTGTTTTTT. This gives the protein CASSELAGITGELFF.

V and J are TRBV6-4 and TRBJ2-1, with 9 positions matching TRBD2. This CDR3 comprises 16 residues. Germline CDR1 reads MRHNA; CDR2 reads SNTAGT. The V gene end was trimmed by 3 bases and the J gene end by 4 bases; junction bases not matched to a gene: 7. In nucleotides, the CDR3 is TGTGCCAGCAGTGAGCGGGGACTAGCCGCTTACAATGAGCAGTTCTTC. It codes for CASSERGLAAYNEQFF.

The rearrangement links TRBV20-1 to TRBJ1-2; D call uncertain. Germline-derived CDR1 and CDR2 are DFQATT and SNEGSKA (reference sequence). This CDR3 is 10 amino acids long. The V end lost 6 bases, the J end lost 10 bases, and 12 bases lay between the germline ends. This chain's CDR3 is CSARTANYTF. The CDR3 nucleotides are TGCAGTGCCAGGACTGCGAACTACACCTTC.

V and J are TRBV6-6 and TRBJ1-2, with D tentatively TRBD1 (5 bases). Germline V gene data show CDR1 as MNHNY and CDR2 as SVGAGI (reference sequence). The ends were cut back, 10 bases at V and 6 bases at J, with 21 bases in the middle. This CDR3 region has 14 residues. CDR3 amino acids: CATALGTPVHGYTF. CDR3 sequence (DNA): TGTGCCACCGCCCTCGGGACGCCTGTTCATGGCTACACCTTC.

V is TRBV7-9 and J is TRBJ2-3, with 7 bases lining up with TRBD2. Trimming took 6 bases from V and 0 from J; bases not matched to a gene: 9. From germline, CDR1 is SEHNR and CDR2 FQNEAQ (reference sequence). This CDR3 has 16 amino acids. CDR3 loop: CASRAVLRGSTDTQYF. CDR3 DNA: TGTGCCAGCAGGGCGGTCTTGCGGGGGAGCACAGATACGCAGTATTTT. The entire variable domain, with the rest obtained from reference TRBV7-9 and TRBJ2-3, is as follows: DTGVSQNPRHKITKRGQNVTFRCDPISEHNRLYWYRQTLGQGPEFLTYFQNEAQLEKSRLLSDRFSAERPKGSFSTLEIQRTEQGDSAMYLCASRAVLRGSTDTQYFGPGTRLTVL.

The chain employs TRBV6-6 and TRBJ1-2; D is unresolved. The germline V gene encodes CDR1 MNHNY and CDR2 SVGAGI (reference sequence). With 6 bases removed from V and 2 bases from J, the gap between germline ends came to 10 bases. CDR3 length equals 13 residues. This CDR3 reads CASSYQVNYGYTF. DNA for the CDR3: TGTGCCAGCAGCTATCAGGTGAACTATGGCTACACCTTC.

The chain links TRBV6-5 to TRBJ2-1; TRBD2 matches at 16 bases. V dropped 5 bases and J dropped 9; count of bases not matched to a gene: 4. Germline V CDR1 and CDR2: MNHEY, SVGAGI. The CDR3 is 15 amino acids. The CDR3 nucleotides read TGTGCCAGCAGTCCCGGGACTAGCGGGAGGGTTGAGCAGTTCTTC. As protein: CASSPGTSGRVEQFF.

The chain has TRBV29-1 and TRBJ2-7; D is perhaps TRBD1 (5 bases). The germline V and J ends were trimmed by 3 bases and 6 bases, with 15 bases remaining between them. CDR1 is SQVTM, CDR2 ANQGSEA, per germline. This CDR3 has 13 amino acids. The CDR3 sequence: CSVERQGSVEQYF. DNA of the CDR3: TGCAGCGTTGAGAGGCAGGGATCCGTCGAGCAGTACTTC.

The V and J genes are TRBV9 and TRBJ2-7; no clear D. This CDR3 contains 14 residues. Trimming removed 0 bases at V and 6 bases at J, with 13 bases between. The germline V gene encodes CDR1 SGDLS and CDR2 YYNGEE. The CDR3 protein is CASSVEVRRSEQYF. CDR3 nucleotide sequence: TGTGCCAGCAGCGTAGAAGTCAGGCGTTCCGAGCAGTACTTC.

Only one count was recorded for this clone. The chain recombines TRBV5-1 with TRBJ1-2; D ambiguous. The CDR3 has 13 amino acids. V lost 5 bases and J 1 base, leaving 9 bases between the germline ends. CDR1 and CDR2 (germline): SGHRS, YFSETQ. The CDR3 sequence: CASSPDGNYGYTF. In DNA, the CDR3 is TGCGCCAGCAGTCCTGACGGTAACTATGGCTACACCTTC.

CDR3 nucleotides: TGTGCCAGCAATCTCGGGAGGGCCTACGAGCAGTACTTC. Translating it yields CASNLGRAYEQYF. The rearrangement uses TRBV6-6 and TRBJ2-7, with 8 positions matching TRBD2. CDR1 is MNHNY and CDR2 is SVGAGI in the germline V gene (reference sequence). CDR3 length equals 13 residues. The ends lost 7 bases at V and 2 bases at J; junction bases unmatched: 4.

V gene TRBV9 combines with J gene TRBJ2-7; TRBD1 matches 8 bases. The V gene end was trimmed by 2 bases and the J gene end by 6 bases; junction bases not matched to a gene: 13. The V gene's germline CDR1 is SGDLS and CDR2 YYNGEE. The CDR3 runs to 16 residues. CDR3 coding DNA: TGTGCCAGCAGCGTGTCCCCCACAGGGGGGAAGGGCGAGCAGTACTTC. It codes for CASSVSPTGGKGEQYF.

J is TRBJ1-2 and V is TRBV4-1; D is undetermined. The CDR3 totals 15 residues. Germline V gene lookup returns CDR1 MGHRA and CDR2 YSYEKL. V lost 7 bases, J lost 7 bases, and 22 bases lay in between. The CDR3 DNA is TGCGCCAGCACCAGCGACCTGGGCTTGAGAGGTGGCTACACCTTC. Encoded protein: CASTSDLGLRGGYTF.

The V gene is TRBV10-3, the J gene TRBJ2-1, with TRBD2 as a possible D gene (5 bases). Germline values: CDR1 ENHRY, CDR2 SYGVKD. The ends were cut back, 3 bases at V and 2 bases at J, with 8 bases in the middle. The CDR3 is 14 residues long. CDR3 residues: CAISDGSTYNEQFF. In DNA form, the CDR3 reads TGTGCCATCAGTGATGGGAGTACCTACAATGAGCAGTTCTTC.

The rearrangement joins TRBV5-4 to TRBJ2-1; the D gene is possibly TRBD2 (5 bases). The germline CDR1 and CDR2 sequences are SGHNT and YYREEE (reference sequence). The length of the CDR3 is 14 residues. The V end lost 0 bases, the J end lost 10 bases, and 14 bases lay between the germline ends. CDR3 bases: TGTGCCAGCAGCTTGGAGGTAGCGCGGTGGGAGCAGTTCTTC. This gives the protein CASSLEVARWEQFF.